This TCR beta chain originates from a study of CD8+CD57+ T cells in acquired aplastic anemia. The overall study: The study obtained an average of around 2.9 ug of DNA from sorted CD4+ and CD8+ cells.

Notes on the study in general: Patients were compared with controls for CD8+ Simpson's diversity, and no significant difference emerged.

The patients chosen for sequencing had shown expansion of CD8+CD57+ cells (detected by flow cytometry). Genomic DNA served as template for TCR beta VDJ and CDR3 profiling. TCRdb ran MiXCR on the reads and lists one entry per CDR3 protein. Among fewer than 250,000 distinct CDR3 sequences listed, about half were seen once. As for this clonotype: Its antigen is unknown.

The sample was sorted CD4+, CD8+, or CD8+CD57+ T cells (not recorded which) from PBMCs. This receptor was identified in a human donor with aplastic anemia.

Here the CDR3 reads CASSLGRRTTDTQYF. The DNA of the CDR3 is TGCGCCAGCAGCTTGGGAAGAAGGACCACAGATACGCAGTATTTT. V is TRBV5-1 and J is TRBJ2-3; D uncertain. Germline assignment: CDR1 SGHRS and CDR2 YFSETQ. This CDR3 is 15 amino acids long. The ends were cut back, 0 bases at V and 2 bases at J, with 10 bases in the middle.